Below are 27 T cell receptor beta chains sequenced from a single sample in a study of T-cell reconstitution after alpha-beta-depleted transplantation in children. Unique molecular identifiers were incorporated during preparation of the TCRbeta library. Via MiXCR, TCRdb re-called the PCR reads, giving one row per CDR3 protein. Of roughly 570,000 distinct CDR3 sequences detected, over 20% appear once; the ten largest clones hold approximately 39%. The specimen comprised PBMCs, sampled before TCRalphabeta/CD19-depleted stem cell transplant. The receptors stem from a boy in the first two years of life with Wiskott-Aldrich syndrome, due to receive a stem cell transplant.

This clonotype was picked up a small number of times. The chain recombines TRBV5-1 with TRBJ1-1; D call uncertain. Germline V gene lookup returns CDR1 SGHRS and CDR2 YFSETQ. Trimming shortened V by 0 bases and J by 1 base, and 10 bases separated the two germline ends. This CDR3 contains 15 residues. The DNA of the CDR3 is TGCGCCAGCAGCTTGGTGGGTTTCGGGAACACTGAAGCTTTCTTT. Its translation is CASSLVGFGNTEAFF.

The rearrangement links TRBV6-1 to TRBJ1-5; tentatively, D is TRBD1 (6 bases). Germline V gene sequence: CDR1 MNHNS, CDR2 SASEGT. This CDR3 is built from 14 residues. The V gene lost 2 bases and the J gene lost 4 bases, with 9 bases spanning the gap. The CDR3 nucleotides are TGTGCCAGCAGTGAACTGCAGGGGAATCAGCCCCAGCATTTT. Its translation: CASSELQGNQPQHF.

The V and J genes are TRBV18 and TRBJ2-5; D gene uncertain. CDR3 size: 12 residues. The germline V and J ends were trimmed by 3 bases and 7 bases, with 9 bases remaining between them. CDR1 is KGHSH, CDR2 LQKENI, per germline. CDR3 sequence (DNA): TGTGCCAGCTCACCTCCCCCTGGGACCCAGTACTTC. Its protein is CASSPPPGTQYF. Full variable domain (missing parts from reference TRBV18 and TRBJ2-5): NAGVMQNPRHLVRRRGQEARLRCSPMKGHSHVYWYRQLPEEGLKFMVYLQKENIIDESGMPKERFSAEFPKEGPSILRIQQVVRGDSAAYFCASSPPPGTQYFGPGTRLLVL.

This clonotype has a handful of counts. This chain links TRBV5-1 with TRBJ2-1; a possible D gene is TRBD1 (6 bases). This CDR3 has 17 amino acids. V lost 2 bases and J 5 bases, leaving 20 bases between the germline ends. Germline CDR1 SGHRS, CDR2 YFSETQ. CDR3 in amino acids: CASSFLSGTRGNNEQFF. The CDR3 DNA sequence: TGCGCCAGCAGCTTCCTATCCGGGACACGGGGAAACAATGAGCAGTTCTTC.

The CDR3 sequence: CASSLGQTLNTEAFF. DNA of the CDR3: TGTGCCAGCAGCTTAGGACAGACCTTGAACACTGAAGCTTTCTTT. The genes are TRBV11-2 and TRBJ1-1; weak D call: TRBD1 (5 bases). Germline V gene data show CDR1 as SGHAT and CDR2 as FQNNGV. Trimming shortened V by 1 base and J by 0 bases, and 9 bases separated the two germline ends. The CDR3 contains 15 residues.

The rearrangement joins TRBV7-2 to TRBJ2-7; weak D call: TRBD1 (6 bases). Germline values: CDR1 SGHTA, CDR2 FQGNSA. V was clipped by 5 bases and J by 3 bases, with 11 bases between them. This CDR3 contains 13 residues. CDR3 sequence: CASSPPTGYEQYF. In nucleotides, the CDR3 is TGTGCCAGCAGCCCCCCGACAGGCTACGAGCAGTACTTC.

The rearrangement links TRBV12-3 or TRBV12-4 to TRBJ2-1; 7 bases are a match to TRBD2. Trimming took 6 bases from V and 6 from J; bases not matched to a gene: 8. This CDR3 spans 14 amino acids. This CDR3 reads CASRGLDPGNEQFF. CDR3 DNA: TGTGCCAGCAGAGGACTAGACCCTGGCAATGAGCAGTTCTTC.

This sequence joins TRBV5-1 and TRBJ1-1; 7 positions match TRBD1. With 1 base clipped from V and 3 bases from J, the junction kept 3 bases outside the gene matches. The CDR3 totals 14 residues. CDR1 is SGHRS, CDR2 YFSETQ, per germline. The CDR3 here is CASSLYTGDTEAFF. The CDR3 coding sequence is TGCGCCAGCAGCTTGTATACAGGGGACACTGAAGCTTTCTTT.

This clonotype was picked up a small number of times. The chain uses TRBV20-1 and TRBJ1-5, with D tentatively TRBD1 (6 bases). This CDR3 has 12 residues. V was cut by 6 bases and J by 7 bases, with 13 bases left in between. Germline loops: CDR1 DFQATT, CDR2 SNEGSKA (reference sequence). Written as DNA, the CDR3 is TGCAGTGCCAATCAGGGGAGGCAGCCCCAGCATTTT. Amino acid sequence: CSANQGRQPQHF.

The chain employs TRBV29-1 and TRBJ2-2; 10 bases map to TRBD1. This CDR3 is built from 14 residues. Looked up from germline, CDR1 is SQVTM and CDR2 is ANQGSEA. Losses at the gene ends were 6 bases for V and 11 bases for J; bases not matched to a gene: 12. The CDR3: CSVKGQGLSGELFF. The CDR3, as DNA: TGCAGCGTGAAGGGACAGGGGTTAAGCGGTGAGCTGTTTTTT.

J is TRBJ2-2 and V is TRBV10-3; weak D call: TRBD2 (5 bases). Trimming stripped 7 bases from V and 1 base from J, with 7 bases between. The CDR3 covers 13 residues. Germline V gene data show CDR1 as ENHRY and CDR2 as SYGVKD. CDR3: CAINAGNTGELFF. The DNA for the CDR3 is TGTGCCATCAACGCGGGGAACACCGGGGAGCTGTTTTTT.

The chain carries TRBV15 and TRBJ2-3; 12 bases align to TRBD2. V shed 2 bases and J 6 bases; nucleotides not matched to a gene: 9. The length of the CDR3 is 17 residues. Looked up from germline, CDR1 is LNHNV and CDR2 is YYDKDF (reference sequence). The CDR3 nucleotides read TGTGCCACCAGCAGACCCGCTAGCGGGAGGGGAGGTGATACGCAGTATTTT. This encodes CATSRPASGRGGDTQYF.

This sequence joins TRBV24-1 and TRBJ2-5; 11 nucleotides agree with TRBD2. CDR1 is KGHDR and CDR2 is SFDVKD in the germline V gene. The CDR3 runs 16 residues. The V gene end was trimmed by 4 bases and the J gene end by 3 bases; junction bases not matched to a gene: 6. The CDR3 DNA reads TGTGCCACCAGTGAGTGGGGACTAGCGGAAAAAGAGACCCAGTACTTC. This codes for CATSEWGLAEKETQYF.

The chain couples TRBV7-2 to TRBJ2-7; 8 bases line up with TRBD1. Germline V lookup: CDR1 SGHTA, CDR2 FQGNSA. The CDR3 is made up of 14 amino acids. The trim removed 3 bases at V and 3 bases at J, leaving 4 bases unmatched. The CDR3 DNA follows: TGTGCCAGCAGCTTTGACAGGGGCCACTACGAGCAGTACTTC. As protein: CASSFDRGHYEQYF.

This clonotype came up a few times. The J gene is TRBJ2-1, the V gene TRBV20-1; a possible D gene is TRBD1 (5 bases). Deletions cut 4 bases from V and 4 bases from J, with 8 bases between. The length of the CDR3 is 12 residues. The germline V gene encodes CDR1 DFQATT and CDR2 SNEGSKA (reference sequence). CDR3 DNA: TGCAGTGCTAAAGGGGTGTACAATGAGCAGTTCTTC. It translates to CSAKGVYNEQFF.

In its sample, this clonotype was seen a few times. The V call is TRBV7-3, the J call TRBJ2-3, with D perhaps TRBD2 (5 bases). V was shortened by 1 base and J by 1 base, with 21 bases between the two germline ends. Per germline, CDR1 SGHTA and CDR2 FQGTGA. There are 19 residues in the CDR3. Here the CDR3 DNA reads TGTGCCAGCAGCTTAAAGGGTCTTTCAGCGGCCTGGGGCACAGATACGCAGTATTTT. It specifies CASSLKGLSAAWGTDTQYF.

This rearrangement joins TRBV20-1 to TRBJ2-1, with D uncertain. The V gene's germline CDR1 is DFQATT and CDR2 SNEGSKA (reference sequence). The CDR3 runs 12 residues. With 3 bases removed from V and 8 bases from J, the gap between germline ends came to 11 bases. CDR3 sequence: CSASPSGDEQFF. Here the CDR3 DNA reads TGCAGTGCTAGCCCCTCTGGGGATGAGCAGTTCTTC.

The chain carries TRBV6-5 and TRBJ2-1; a weak D match, TRBD2 (6 bases). Germline V lookup: CDR1 MNHEY, CDR2 SVGAGI. The CDR3 has 15 residues. Trimming took 2 bases from V and 1 from J, leaving 9 bases between them. The CDR3 sequence: CASSYAGLSYNEQFF. In DNA form, the CDR3 reads TGTGCCAGCAGTTACGCGGGGCTATCCTACAATGAGCAGTTCTTC.

The chain employs TRBV12-3 or TRBV12-4 and TRBJ2-1; D may be TRBD1 (6 bases). Trimming left V 6 bases short and J 3 bases short, with 15 bases between. This CDR3 has 15 amino acids. In DNA form, the CDR3 reads TGTGCCAGCAGCCGTCAGGGGCCCCTCTACAATGAGCAGTTCTTC. Protein: CASSRQGPLYNEQFF.

This clonotype was detected only a few times. CDR3 coding DNA: TGCGCCAGCAGTAAATCCGGGACTAGCGGGGCCTACAATGAGCAGTTCTTC. It codes for CASSKSGTSGAYNEQFF. V and J are TRBV10-1 and TRBJ2-1, with TRBD2 matching 13 bases. The CDR3 length is 17 residues. From germline, CDR1 is WNHNN and CDR2 SYGVQD (reference sequence). The trim removed 5 bases at V and 2 bases at J, leaving 6 bases unmatched.

The V call is TRBV10-3, the J call TRBJ2-2; 12 bases agree with TRBD1. CDR1 and CDR2 (germline): ENHRY, SYGVKD. With V trimmed by 2 bases and J by 6 bases, 4 bases remained unmatched. The length of the CDR3 is 16 residues. As DNA, the CDR3 is TGTGCCATCAGTGAGCGGGACAGGGGGCTCGCCGGGGAGCTGTTTTTT. It yields the protein CAISERDRGLAGELFF.

This clonotype was seen a few times. The chain carries TRBV5-1 and TRBJ2-3, with 7 bases fitting TRBD1. Germline loops: CDR1 SGHRS, CDR2 YFSETQ. V shed 6 bases, J shed 8 bases, and the junction held 18 bases outside the gene matches. The CDR3 has 16 amino acids. This CDR3 is CASTTRRGRRLSTQYF. The CDR3 bases are TGCGCCAGCACCACCCGAAGGGGGCGTCGGTTAAGTACGCAGTATTTT.

The V call is TRBV20-1, the J call TRBJ2-3; 10 bases align to TRBD2. Germline-derived CDR1 and CDR2 are DFQATT and SNEGSKA (reference sequence). V lost 0 bases and J lost 4; bases outside the gene matches: 13. The CDR3 is 18 residues long. The CDR3 DNA sequence: TGCAGTGCTAGAGATCCTCGTCCTAGCGGGAGAGAGGCAGATACGCAGTATTTT. Protein product: CSARDPRPSGREADTQYF.

The rearrangement joins TRBV3-1 to TRBJ2-7, with 14 bases aligning to TRBD2. Looked up from germline, CDR1 is LGHDT and CDR2 is YNNKEL (reference sequence). V shed 1 base and J 7 bases; nucleotides not matched to a gene: 6. CDR3 size: 16 residues. The CDR3 loop reads CASSQGLAGGPREQYF. CDR3 nucleotides: TGTGCCAGCAGCCAAGGACTAGCGGGAGGGCCGCGAGAGCAGTACTTC.

The chain has TRBV30 and TRBJ2-1, with TRBD2 matching 8 bases. The CDR3 contains 14 residues. Germline CDR1 reads GTSNPN; CDR2 reads SVGIG (reference sequence). With 3 bases clipped from V and 10 bases from J, the junction kept 11 bases outside the gene matches. CDR3 in amino acids: CAWRKGAGEKEQFF. The DNA of the CDR3 is TGTGCCTGGAGGAAAGGAGCGGGAGAGAAGGAGCAGTTCTTC.

Worth noting for this clonotype: The CDR3 does not end in the conserved phenylalanine or tryptophan, so this is likely a read error. The chain recombines TRBV5-1 with TRBJ2-7, with D unclear. This CDR3 comprises 13 residues. V lost 1 base and J lost 2, with 7 bases in between. From germline, CDR1 is SGHRS and CDR2 YFSETQ. The DNA of the CDR3 is TGCGCCAGCAGCTTGCCAGGCGCCTACGAGCAGTACTTA. This codes for CASSLPGAYEQYL.

This chain connects TRBV12-3 or TRBV12-4 to TRBJ2-7; D is possibly TRBD1 or TRBD2 (6 bases each). V was clipped by 5 bases and J by 2 bases, with 13 bases between them. The CDR3 runs 14 residues. CDR3 sequence: CASSGGRATYEQYF. The CDR3 nucleotides are TGTGCCAGCAGTGGGGGGCGGGCGACCTACGAGCAGTACTTC.